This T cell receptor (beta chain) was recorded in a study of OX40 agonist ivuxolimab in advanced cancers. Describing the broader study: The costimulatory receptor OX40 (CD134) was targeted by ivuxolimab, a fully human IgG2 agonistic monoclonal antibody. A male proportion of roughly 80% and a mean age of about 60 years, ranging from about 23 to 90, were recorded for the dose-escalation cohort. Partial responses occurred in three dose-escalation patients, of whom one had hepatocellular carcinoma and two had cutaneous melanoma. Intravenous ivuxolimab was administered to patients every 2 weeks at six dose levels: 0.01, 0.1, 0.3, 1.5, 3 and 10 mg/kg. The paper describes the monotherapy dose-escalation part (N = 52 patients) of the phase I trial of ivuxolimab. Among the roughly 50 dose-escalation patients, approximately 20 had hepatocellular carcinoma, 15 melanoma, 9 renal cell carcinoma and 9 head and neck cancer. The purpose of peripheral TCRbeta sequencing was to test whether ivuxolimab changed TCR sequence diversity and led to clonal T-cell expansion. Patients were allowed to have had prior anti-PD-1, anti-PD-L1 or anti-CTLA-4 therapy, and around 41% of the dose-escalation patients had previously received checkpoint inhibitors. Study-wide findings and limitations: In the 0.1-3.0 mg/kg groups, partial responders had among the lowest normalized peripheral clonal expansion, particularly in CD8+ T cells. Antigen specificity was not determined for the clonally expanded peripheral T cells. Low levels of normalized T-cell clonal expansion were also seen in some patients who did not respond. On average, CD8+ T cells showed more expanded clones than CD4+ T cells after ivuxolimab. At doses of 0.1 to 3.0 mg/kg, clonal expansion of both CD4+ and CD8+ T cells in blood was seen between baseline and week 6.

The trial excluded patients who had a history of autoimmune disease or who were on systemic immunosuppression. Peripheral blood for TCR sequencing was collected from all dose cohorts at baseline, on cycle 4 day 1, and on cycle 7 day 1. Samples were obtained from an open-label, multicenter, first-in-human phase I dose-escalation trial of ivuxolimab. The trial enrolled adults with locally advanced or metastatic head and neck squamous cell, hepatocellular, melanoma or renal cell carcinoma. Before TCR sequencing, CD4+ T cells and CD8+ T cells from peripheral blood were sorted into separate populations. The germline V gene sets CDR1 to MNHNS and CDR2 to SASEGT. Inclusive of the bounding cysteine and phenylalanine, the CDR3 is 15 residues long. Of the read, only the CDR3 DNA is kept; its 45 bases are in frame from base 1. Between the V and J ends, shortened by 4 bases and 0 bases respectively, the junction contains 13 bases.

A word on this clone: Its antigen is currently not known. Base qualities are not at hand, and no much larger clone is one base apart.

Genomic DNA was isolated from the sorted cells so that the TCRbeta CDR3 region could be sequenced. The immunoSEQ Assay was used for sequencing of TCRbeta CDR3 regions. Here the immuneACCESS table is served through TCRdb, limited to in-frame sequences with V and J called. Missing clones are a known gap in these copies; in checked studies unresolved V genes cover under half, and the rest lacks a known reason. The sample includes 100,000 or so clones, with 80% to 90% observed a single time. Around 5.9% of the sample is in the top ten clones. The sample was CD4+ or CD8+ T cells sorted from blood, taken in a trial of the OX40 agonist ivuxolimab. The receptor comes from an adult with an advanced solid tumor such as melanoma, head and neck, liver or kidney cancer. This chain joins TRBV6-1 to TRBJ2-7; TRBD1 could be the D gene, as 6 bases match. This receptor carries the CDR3 CASSVQGTGSYEQYF. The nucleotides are TGTGCCAGCAGTGTCCAGGGGACGGGCTCCTACGAGCAGTACTTC.